This T cell receptor (beta chain) was sequenced in a study of HIV-infected children after antiretroviral therapy interruption. Overall study: Weeks 0, 48 and 150 were sampled under continuous treatment.

The CDR3 runs to 12 residues. The junction had 4 bases not matched to a gene; V was cut back by 8 bases and J by 4 bases. The germline V gene has CDR1 ENHRY and CDR2 SYGVKD. The treatment is: PENTA 11 planned treatment interruption arm or continuous ART arm. At least 24 weeks of at least three-drug ART, in children 2 to 15 years. From thawed PBMCs, naive CD4+ CD45RA+ CD45RO- T cells were sorted. Study-level points and caveats: The Gini coefficient of naive CD4+ repertoires rose, returning to baseline by 3 years.

RNA-based 3' RACE libraries used unique molecular identifiers. TCRdb itself ran the 3' RACE reads through MiXCR, one entry per CDR3 protein. The sample yields more than 85,000 distinct CDR3 sequences, 5.5% to 8.5% seen once. The table lists this clonotype with many counts. What it binds is unknown. The gene calls are TRBV10-3 and TRBJ1-2; 7 positions agree with TRBD1. The sequence was obtained from a pool of human donors with HIV. Sequencing used CD45RA+ CD4+ T cells from PBMCs, pooled from several time points, obtained from a donor given antiretroviral therapy, either interrupted or continuous. Subset meaning: naive CD4+ CD45RA+ CD45RO- T cells. CDR3 DNA: TGTGCCATCCTCCGGGACAGCTATGGCTACACCTTC. Encoded protein: CAILRDSYGYTF.